This T cell receptor (beta chain) was found in a study of blood T cell repertoires in COVID-19 (dated by TCRdb to 2018 to 2021). With respect to the entire study: Collaborator samples came from the United States, Italy and Spain and covered acute and convalescent phases of COVID-19. The material from the prospective study consisted of cDNA or gDNA derived from T cells, B-cell-depleted T cells, or PBMCs. The dataset comprised deeply sampled blood TCRbeta repertoires from subjects exposed to, actively infected with, or recovered from COVID-19. A freely available public database, intended as a resource for researchers studying the immune response to SARS-CoV-2, is where the repertoires were released. The samples were drawn from two sources: the first 160 participants of the ongoing ImmuneRACE study, and about 1,300 subjects contributed by 6 global collaborators. Sample metadata almost always included a de-identified subject ID, COVID-19 status, age in years and sex. Where available, HLA class I and class II types were obtained from metadata supplied by the sample provider rather than from assay-based typing.

V lost 3 bases and J lost 2 bases; the stretch between them is 11 bases long. Inclusive of the bounding cysteine and phenylalanine, the CDR3 is 14 residues long. Only the CDR3 DNA is retained, 42 bases long and in frame from the first base. Taken from the germline V gene, the CDR1 and CDR2 loops are SGHTA and FQGNSA. The immunoSEQ Assay, a bias-controlled multiplex PCR, was used to amplify TCRbeta CDR3 regions from genomic DNA. The paper's processing steps were these. The number of nucleated cells in each sample was estimated by amplification of reference gene primers within the assay. To quantify the absolute abundance of each unique TCRbeta CDR3 rearrangement, sequence reads were collapsed and filtered. For each sample, productive Simpson clonality was calculated as the square root of Simpson's diversity index across productive rearrangements. Entries here come from immuneACCESS through TCRdb and include only in-frame sequences with V and J called. Some clones fail to appear in such tables; in the studies checked, an unresolved V gene covers under half of the shortfall, and the cause of the remainder is unknown. The V and J calls and the clone size are those of that table, but D and trimming were determined from the DNA. For this sample the table gives some 80,000 clones, of which about three quarters were detected only once. The ten largest clones represent 7.5% to 10% of the sample.

Whole blood was collected in K2EDTA tubes by collaborating institutions according to the institutions' own protocols. For TCRbeta analysis, collaborator samples were shipped as frozen whole blood, as isolated PBMCs, or as DNA extracted from either sample type. The study at large found these results: The quantity of clinical and demographic metadata differed by source and by participant and was supplied without curation.

With respect to this clone: It has no known antigen specificity. Base quality data are lacking; no much larger clone is found one base away.

The receptor was isolated from a human donor in a cohort sampled during active COVID-19. The sequence links TRBV7-2 to TRBJ2-7; the D segment could be TRBD2, given 5 matching bases. Sequenced material: peripheral blood. CDR3 region: CASSFSLGAYEQYF. The nucleotides are TGTGCCAGCAGCTTTTCATTGGGAGCCTACGAGCAGTACTTC. Reference TRBV7-2 and TRBJ2-7 genes cover what lies past the CDR3, so the full variable domain is GAGVSQSPSNKVTEKGKDVELRCDPISGHTALYWYRQSLGQGLEFLIYFQGNSAPDKSGLPSDRFSAERTGGSVSTLTIQRTQQEDSAVYLCASSFSLGAYEQYFGPGTRLTVT.